The 31 T cell receptor beta chains listed next were all sequenced from one sample in a study of T cell responses to AZD1222 COVID-19 vaccine. The assay was immunoSEQ multiplex PCR, and TCRdb's table has in-frame clones only and misses some. The table lists some 150,000 clones, approximately 91% of them singletons, with 5% to 5.5% in the top ten. The sequencing used peripheral blood, collected 28 days after the second dose of the MenACWY control vaccine. These receptors came from an adult who received the MenACWY meningococcal vaccine as a control.

This clone showed up just a few times. The rearrangement uses TRBV11-1 and TRBJ1-1, with a tentative D call TRBD1 (5 bases). Germline CDR1 and CDR2: SGHAT and FQDESV (reference sequence). V was clipped by 0 bases and J by 5 bases, with 7 bases between them. CDR3 size: 13 residues. The CDR3 region is CASSLAGGTEAFF. The CDR3 nucleotides are TGTGCCAGCAGCTTAGCGGGGGGAACTGAAGCTTTCTTT. Combining the CDR3 with reference TRBV11-1 and TRBJ1-1 gives the whole variable domain EAEVAQSPRYKITEKSQAVAFWCDPISGHATLYWYRQILGQGPELLVQFQDESVVDDSQLPKDRFSAERLKGVDSTLKIQPAELGDSAMYLCASSLAGGTEAFFGQGTRLTVV.

This chain connects TRBV15 to TRBJ2-7; no firm D call. The germline V gene has CDR1 LNHNV and CDR2 YYDKDF (reference sequence). This CDR3 region has 13 residues. Between the trimmed V and J ends, which lost 0 bases and 1 base, there was a span of 4 bases. Here the CDR3 DNA reads TGTGCCACCAGCAGAGATCAATCCTACGAGCAGTACTTC. Residues: CATSRDQSYEQYF.

The chain uses TRBV7-2 and TRBJ1-2; D is undetermined. V lost 2 bases to trimming and J lost 1 base, with 17 bases between them. Germline-derived CDR1 and CDR2 are SGHTA and FQGNSA. The CDR3 is 17 amino acids. The CDR3 here is CASSLSLGLELNYGYTF. In DNA form, the CDR3 reads TGTGCCAGCAGCTTATCCCTAGGACTGGAACTTAACTATGGCTACACCTTC.

The J gene is TRBJ1-2, the V gene TRBV14, with D unclear. This CDR3 has 14 amino acids. Per the germline V gene, CDR1 is SGHDN and CDR2 is FVKESK. The V gene lost 1 base and the J gene lost 4 bases, with 10 bases spanning the gap. The CDR3: CASSQGAHFYGYTF. CDR3 nucleotide sequence: TGTGCCAGCAGCCAAGGAGCCCATTTCTATGGCTACACCTTC.

This clone was seen a single time. The gene calls are TRBV7-2 and TRBJ2-7; TRBD2 matches at 11 bases. The CDR3 consists of 16 residues. Germline CDR1 and CDR2: SGHTA and FQGNSA. The J segment lost 0 bases and the V segment lost 5 bases, leaving 6 bases of the junction unmatched. The CDR3 protein is CASSAGLAVNSYEQYF. The CDR3, as DNA: TGTGCCAGCAGCGCGGGACTAGCGGTTAACTCCTACGAGCAGTACTTC.

The gene calls are TRBV6-6 and TRBJ2-6; no reliable D call. The germline gives CDR1 MNHNY, CDR2 SVGAGI (reference sequence). Trimming left V 6 bases short and J 6 bases short, with 15 bases between. CDR3 size: 15 residues. The CDR3 region has the DNA TGTGCCAGCAGCCGCGACCGCCCGGAGGCCAACGTCCTGACTTTC. It codes for CASSRDRPEANVLTF.

The chain uses TRBV5-4 and TRBJ1-2, with 8 positions matching TRBD1. The trim removed 4 bases at V and 1 base at J, leaving 9 bases unmatched. The length of the CDR3 is 16 residues. The germline V gene encodes CDR1 SGHNT and CDR2 YYREEE (reference sequence). The CDR3 region has the DNA TGTGCCAGCAGCCAGAATGGACAGGGCGGTAACTATGGCTACACCTTC. It translates to CASSQNGQGGNYGYTF.

V is TRBV7-8 and J is TRBJ1-2; TRBD1 aligns across 9 bases. Trimming cost V 3 bases and J 4 bases; bases outside gene matches: 3. The CDR3 extends over 14 amino acids. CDR1 and CDR2 (germline): SGHVS, FQNEAQ. In nucleotides, the CDR3 is TGTGCCAGCAGCTTGACAGGGGGATTCTATGGCTACACCTTC. Translation: CASSLTGGFYGYTF.

The CDR3 nucleotides are TGTGCCAGCAGTTTTATAGCGGGAGGCCTCTACAATGAGCAGTTCTTC. Amino acids: CASSFIAGGLYNEQFF. This rearrangement joins TRBV27 to TRBJ2-1; 10 positions agree with TRBD2. J gave up 3 bases and V 3 bases, and 5 bases lay outside the gene matches. Germline loops: CDR1 MNHEY, CDR2 SMNVEV (reference sequence). The CDR3 totals 16 residues.

The V gene is TRBV11-3, the J gene TRBJ2-1, with TRBD1 matching over 8 bases. From germline, CDR1 is SGHNT and CDR2 YENEEA. The CDR3 runs to 16 residues. Trimming cost V 0 bases and J 9 bases; bases outside gene matches: 10. CDR3 region: CASSLDPRGHRGEQFF. CDR3 in DNA: TGTGCCAGCAGCTTAGATCCCAGGGGGCATAGAGGTGAGCAGTTCTTC.

This clone was detected once. This chain joins TRBV5-6 and TRBJ2-5; TRBD2 matches 13 bases. The trim removed 4 bases at V and 3 bases at J, leaving 12 bases unmatched. This CDR3 has 18 residues. Germline assignment: CDR1 SGHDT and CDR2 YYEEEE. CDR3 bases: TGTGCCAGCAGCCCGGGACTAGCGGGGCAGTATCGGGAAGAGACCCAGTACTTC. Its protein is CASSPGLAGQYREETQYF.

Of note for this clone: A junction end diverges from the germline sequence, so it may reflect a read error. The chain carries TRBV7-9 and TRBJ1-1, with 9 positions matching TRBD1. Germline V gene data show CDR1 as SEHNR and CDR2 as FQNEAQ (reference sequence). The CDR3 extends over 14 amino acids. In nucleotides, the CDR3 is TGTGCCAGCAGCTTCGACAGGGGGAACCCTGAAGCTTTCTTT. Amino acids: CASSFDRGNPEAFF.

This clone has just a few counts. The chain couples TRBV3-1 (or the pseudogene TRBV3-2) to TRBJ1-5; 7 nucleotides align to TRBD1. Germline V gives CDR1 LGHDT, CDR2 YNNKEL (reference sequence). The CDR3 is 17 amino acids. V was pared by 1 base and J by 4 bases, with 10 bases of the junction left unmatched. The CDR3 nucleotides read TGTGCCAGCAGCCAAGTAAGACCAGACAGGGTTAATCAGCCCCAGCATTTT. It translates to CASSQVRPDRVNQPQHF.

This chain joins TRBV2 and TRBJ1-5; 11 bases align to TRBD1. Germline CDR1 and CDR2: SNHLY and FYNNEI. This CDR3 region has 15 residues. The ends lost 3 bases at V and 6 bases at J; junction bases unmatched: 4. The DNA of the CDR3 is TGTGCCAGCAGTGACCGGACAGGGGGCGGTCAGCCCCAGCATTTT. The encoded protein is CASSDRTGGGQPQHF.

The J gene is TRBJ2-1, the V gene TRBV5-1; 8 nucleotides match TRBD2. This CDR3 is built from 17 residues. The ends lost 2 bases at V and 0 bases at J; junction bases unmatched: 7. Germline-derived CDR1 and CDR2 are SGHRS and YFSETQ. CDR3 amino acids: CASSLGSGVSSYNEQFF. Here the CDR3 DNA reads TGCGCCAGCAGCTTAGGTAGCGGGGTTAGCTCCTACAATGAGCAGTTCTTC.

In this sample, this clone turned up a few times. The chain is built from TRBV6-5 and TRBJ1-1; D is uncertain. The V gene's germline CDR1 is MNHEY and CDR2 SVGAGI. The length of the CDR3 is 15 residues. The V end was cut by 2 bases, the J end by 3 bases, with 13 bases between. This chain's CDR3 is CASSYGGTRHTEAFF. The CDR3 region has the DNA TGTGCCAGCAGTTACGGTGGCACCCGACACACTGAAGCTTTCTTT.

CDR3 amino acids: CASSLKANYGYTF. The DNA of the CDR3 is TGTGCCAGCAGTTTGAAGGCTAACTATGGCTACACCTTC. V is TRBV6-5 and J is TRBJ1-2; D is uncertain. V lost 4 bases and J 0 bases, leaving 6 bases between the germline ends. CDR3 length equals 13 residues. The germline V gene encodes CDR1 MNHEY and CDR2 SVGAGI.

This rearrangement joins TRBV7-3 to TRBJ2-3, with D perhaps TRBD1 or TRBD2 (5 bases each). Germline CDR1 SGHTA, CDR2 FQGTGA. This CDR3 contains 15 residues. V was trimmed by 6 bases and J by 2 bases, leaving 15 bases between them. This chain's CDR3 is CASSLGGRDTDTQYF. Here the CDR3 DNA reads TGTGCCAGCAGTCTTGGGGGAAGGGACACAGATACGCAGTATTTT.

The chain links TRBV28 to TRBJ1-1; tentatively, D is TRBD1 (5 bases). The CDR3 length is 14 residues. CDR1 and CDR2 from the germline V gene are MDHEN and SYDVKM. V gave up 4 bases and J gave up 0 bases, with 9 bases separating them. DNA of the CDR3: TGTGCCAGCAGTTCCCCAGGGATGAACACTGAAGCTTTCTTT. Residues: CASSSPGMNTEAFF.

This clone showed up just once. The gene calls are TRBV6-5 and TRBJ2-1; 9 bases match TRBD1. The CDR3 spans 14 residues. Germline CDR1 and CDR2: MNHEY and SVGAGI. The V and J ends lost 11 bases and 5 bases, in that order; junction bases with no gene match: 10. CDR3 region: CAVGPWTGDNEQFF. The CDR3 coding sequence is TGTGCCGTTGGACCCTGGACAGGGGACAATGAGCAGTTCTTC.

The V gene is TRBV24-1, the J gene TRBJ2-1, with 7 bases aligning to TRBD1. Germline V gives CDR1 KGHDR, CDR2 SFDVKD. This CDR3 has 15 amino acids. With V trimmed by 4 bases and J by 0 bases, 2 bases remained unmatched. CDR3 region: CATSDRDSSYNEQFF. The CDR3 nucleotides are TGTGCCACCAGTGACCGGGACAGCTCCTACAATGAGCAGTTCTTC.

The chain couples TRBV7-3 to TRBJ1-2, with D perhaps matching TRBD1 (5 bases). The CDR3 contains 13 residues. Germline-derived CDR1 and CDR2 are SGHTA and FQGTGA. Trimming removed 1 base at V and 6 bases at J, with 9 bases between. Here the CDR3 DNA reads TGTGCCAGCAGCTTAAGAGGGACGGATGGCTACACCTTC. This gives the protein CASSLRGTDGYTF. The full variable domain, its missing parts supplied by reference TRBV7-3 and TRBJ1-2, is GAGVSQTPSNKVTEKGKYVELRCDPISGHTALYWYRQSLGQGPEFLIYFQGTGAADDSGLPNDRFFAVRPEGSVSTLKIQRTERGDSAVYLCASSLRGTDGYTFGSGTRLTVV.

The V gene is TRBV19, the J gene TRBJ1-2; 12 bases map to TRBD1. Trimming took 2 bases from V and 5 from J; bases not matched to a gene: 6. The CDR3 contains 16 residues. CDR1 LNHDA and CDR2 SQIVND come from the germline V gene (reference sequence). The CDR3: CASSIQGQGARYGYTF. DNA of the CDR3: TGTGCCAGTAGTATACAGGGACAGGGGGCGCGGTATGGCTACACCTTC.

This chain links TRBV4-3 with TRBJ1-2; perhaps TRBD1 as D (5 bases). The CDR3 has 16 amino acids. CDR1 is LGHNA and CDR2 is YSLEER in the germline V gene. V gave up 3 bases and J gave up 1 base, with 15 bases separating them. The DNA for the CDR3 is TGCGCCAGCAGCCACGTGACGGGACGGCATAACTATGGCTACACCTTC. Translation: CASSHVTGRHNYGYTF.

The rearrangement uses TRBV28 and TRBJ1-6, with D possibly being TRBD1 (5 bases). CDR3 length: 14 residues. The V end was cut by 6 bases, the J end by 9 bases, with 15 bases between. CDR1 MDHEN and CDR2 SYDVKM come from the germline V gene. The CDR3 nucleotides are TGTGCCAGCAGCCCCTCGGGGGAGAGTTCACCCCTCCACTTT. Translated: CASSPSGESSPLHF.

V and J are TRBV28 and TRBJ1-2; D possibly corresponds to TRBD1 (5 bases). The CDR3 is 12 amino acids. The V end was cut by 10 bases, the J end by 2 bases, with 11 bases between. The germline V gene has CDR1 MDHEN and CDR2 SYDVKM. The CDR3: CAMREGNYGYTF. The CDR3 bases are TGTGCCATGCGCGAGGGGAACTATGGCTACACCTTC.

The chain carries TRBV1 and TRBJ2-3; the table calls TRBD2, which could not be checked here. TRBV1 is assigned pseudogene status. CDR3 length: 18 residues. CDR3: CTSSQDTVASGGANTQYF. CDR3 sequence (DNA): TGCACCAGCAGCCAAGATACCGTGGCTAGCGGGGGGGCGAATACGCAGTATTTT.

The genes are TRBV29-1 and TRBJ1-2; TRBD1 matches at 8 bases. This CDR3 contains 14 residues. The germline V gene encodes CDR1 SQVTM and CDR2 ANQGSEA. The trim removed 3 bases at V and 0 bases at J, leaving 3 bases unmatched. CDR3 DNA sequence: TGCAGCGTTGAGACAGGGGCTGCTAACTATGGCTACACCTTC. Translating gives CSVETGAANYGYTF.

The chain employs TRBV7-9 and TRBJ2-3, with 7 bases aligning to TRBD1. J gave up 2 bases and V 4 bases, and 6 bases lay outside the gene matches. Germline V gene data show CDR1 as SEHNR and CDR2 as FQNEAQ (reference sequence). This CDR3 spans 15 amino acids. The CDR3 DNA follows: TGTGCCAGCAGCTCACAGGGGTTTCACACAGATACGCAGTATTTT. Protein product: CASSSQGFHTDTQYF.

This clone has only one observation. CDR3 sequence: CASSPRTATNTEAFF. The CDR3 DNA is TGTGCCAGCAGCCCGAGGACAGCGACGAACACTGAAGCTTTCTTT. V gene TRBV7-9 combines with J gene TRBJ1-1, with TRBD1 as a possible D gene (6 bases). The germline CDR1 and CDR2 sequences are SEHNR and FQNEAQ (reference sequence). The CDR3 runs 15 residues. Trimming left V 5 bases short and J 1 base short, with 14 bases between.

The rearrangement links TRBV4-2 to TRBJ2-1; either TRBD1 or TRBD2 may supply D (6 bases each). V lost 2 bases to trimming and J lost 7 bases, with 18 bases between them. The CDR3 spans 16 residues. The germline CDR1 and CDR2 sequences are LGHNA and YNFKEQ. The CDR3 DNA reads TGTGCCAGCAGCCAAACGTTAGTGGGGGGCGCAAATGAGCAGTTCTTC. Translated, it gives CASSQTLVGGANEQFF.